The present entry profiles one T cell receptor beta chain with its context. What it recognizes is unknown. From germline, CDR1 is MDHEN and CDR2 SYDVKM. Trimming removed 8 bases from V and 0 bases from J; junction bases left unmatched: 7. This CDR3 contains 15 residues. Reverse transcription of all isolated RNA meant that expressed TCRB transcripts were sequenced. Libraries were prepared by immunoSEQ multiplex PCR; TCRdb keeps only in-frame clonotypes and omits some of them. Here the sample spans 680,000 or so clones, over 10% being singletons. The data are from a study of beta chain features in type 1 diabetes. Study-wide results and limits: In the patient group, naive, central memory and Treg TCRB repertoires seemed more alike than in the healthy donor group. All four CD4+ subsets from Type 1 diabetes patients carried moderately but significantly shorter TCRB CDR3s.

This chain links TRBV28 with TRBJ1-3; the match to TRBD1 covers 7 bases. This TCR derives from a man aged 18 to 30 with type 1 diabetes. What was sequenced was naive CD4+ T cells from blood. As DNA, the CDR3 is TGTGCCAGCTCGACAGGGCCTGACTCTGGAAACACCATATATTTT. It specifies CASSTGPDSGNTIYF.